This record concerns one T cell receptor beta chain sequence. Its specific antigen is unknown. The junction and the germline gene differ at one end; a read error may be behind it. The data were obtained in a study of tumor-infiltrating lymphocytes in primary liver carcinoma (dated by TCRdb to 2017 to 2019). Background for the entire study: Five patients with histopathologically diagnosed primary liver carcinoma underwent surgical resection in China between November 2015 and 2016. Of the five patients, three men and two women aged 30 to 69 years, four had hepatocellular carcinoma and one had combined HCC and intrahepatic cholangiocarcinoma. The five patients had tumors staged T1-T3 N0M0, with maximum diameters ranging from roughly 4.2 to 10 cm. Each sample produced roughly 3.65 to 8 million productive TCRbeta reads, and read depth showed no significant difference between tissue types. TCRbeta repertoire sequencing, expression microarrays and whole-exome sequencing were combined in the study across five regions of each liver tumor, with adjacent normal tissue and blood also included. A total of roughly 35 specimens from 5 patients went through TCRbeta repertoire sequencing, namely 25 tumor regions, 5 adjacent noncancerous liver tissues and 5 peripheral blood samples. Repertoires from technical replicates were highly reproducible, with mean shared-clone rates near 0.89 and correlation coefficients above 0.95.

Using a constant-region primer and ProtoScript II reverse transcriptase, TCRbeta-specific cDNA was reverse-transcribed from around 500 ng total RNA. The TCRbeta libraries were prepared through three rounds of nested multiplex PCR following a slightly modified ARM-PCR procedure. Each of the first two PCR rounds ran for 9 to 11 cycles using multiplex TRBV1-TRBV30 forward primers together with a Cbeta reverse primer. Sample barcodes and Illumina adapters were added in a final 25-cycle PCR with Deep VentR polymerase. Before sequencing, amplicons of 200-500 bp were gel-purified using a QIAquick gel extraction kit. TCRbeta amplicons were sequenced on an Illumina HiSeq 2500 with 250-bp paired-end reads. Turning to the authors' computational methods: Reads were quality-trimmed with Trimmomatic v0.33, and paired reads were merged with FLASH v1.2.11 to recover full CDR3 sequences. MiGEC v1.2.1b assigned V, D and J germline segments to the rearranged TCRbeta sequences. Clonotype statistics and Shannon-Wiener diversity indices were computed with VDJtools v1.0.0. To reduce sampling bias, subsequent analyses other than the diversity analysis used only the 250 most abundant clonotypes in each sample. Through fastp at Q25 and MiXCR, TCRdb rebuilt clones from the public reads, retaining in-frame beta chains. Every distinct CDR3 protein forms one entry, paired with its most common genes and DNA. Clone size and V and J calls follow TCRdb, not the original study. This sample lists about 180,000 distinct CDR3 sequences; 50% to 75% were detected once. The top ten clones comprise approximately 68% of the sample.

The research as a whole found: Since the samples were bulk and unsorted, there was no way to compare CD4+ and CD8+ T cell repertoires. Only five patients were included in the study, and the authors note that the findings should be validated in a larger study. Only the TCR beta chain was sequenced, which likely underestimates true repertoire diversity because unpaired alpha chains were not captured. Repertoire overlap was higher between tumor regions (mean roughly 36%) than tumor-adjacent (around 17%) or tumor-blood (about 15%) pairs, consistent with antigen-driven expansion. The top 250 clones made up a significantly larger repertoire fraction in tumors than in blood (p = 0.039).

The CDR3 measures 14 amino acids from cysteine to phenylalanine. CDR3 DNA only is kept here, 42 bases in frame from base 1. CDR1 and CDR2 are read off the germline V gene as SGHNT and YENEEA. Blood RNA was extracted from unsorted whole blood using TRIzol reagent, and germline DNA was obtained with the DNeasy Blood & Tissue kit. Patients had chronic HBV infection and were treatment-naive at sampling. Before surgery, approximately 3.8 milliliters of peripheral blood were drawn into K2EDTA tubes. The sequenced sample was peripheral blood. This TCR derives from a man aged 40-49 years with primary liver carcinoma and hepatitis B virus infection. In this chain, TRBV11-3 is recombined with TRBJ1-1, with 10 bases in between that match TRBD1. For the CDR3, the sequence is CDSKGGQGNTGAFF. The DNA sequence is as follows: TGTGACAGCAAAGGGGGACAGGGGAACACTGGAGCTTTCTTT.